Listed below are T cell receptor beta chains from one sample, sequenced in a study of T cells after yellow fever vaccination. TCRdb reprocessed the 5' RACE reads with MiXCR, giving one entry per CDR3 protein. In the table there are approximately 32,000 distinct CDR3 sequences, under 12% of which are singletons. The sequenced sample was PBMCs, either bulk or a sorted T-cell subset (CD4+, CD8+, memory, or dextramer-sorted; not recorded which), obtained less than 16 days after the first yellow fever vaccination. These receptors all stem from a young man who received the YFV17D yellow fever vaccine. Each CDR3 is given with its conserved first and last residue. D genes are given only for firm matches. Only some rows state a clone size, as once, few, many or a class for expanded clones.

size	D	J	V	CDR3
few	.	TRBJ1-2	TRBV18	CASSPDRSGYLGYTF
many	.	TRBJ1-3	TRBV5-1	CASSLSQVFSSGNTIYF
many	TRBD2	TRBJ2-3	TRBV18	CASSPLAGATDTQYF
many	TRBD1	TRBJ1-5	TRBV4-1	CASSRSPPEQGVGQPQHF
many	.	TRBJ2-3	TRBV10-3	CAAGISSTDTQYF
many	.	TRBJ1-1	TRBV2	CASSEGINTEAFF
many	.	TRBJ2-2	TRBV12-3/TRBV12-4	CASSPSGGEINTGELFF
many	.	TRBJ1-2	TRBV28	CASSGGGGYTF
.	.	TRBJ1-2	TRBV12-3/TRBV12-4	CATAPPDGGYTF
many	.	TRBJ2-7	TRBV7-2	CASSLPGFGYEQYF
.	TRBD2	TRBJ2-4	TRBV5-4	CASSSISGVPRIQYF
many	.	TRBJ2-3	TRBV7-9	CASSLLGQSTDTQYF
many	.	TRBJ2-4	TRBV10-2	CASSDTREVGKNIQYF
few	TRBD1	TRBJ1-2	TRBV5-4	CASSSTGVFGYTF
many	.	TRBJ2-7	TRBV27	CATRKEGHSYEQYF
many	.	TRBJ2-7	TRBV4-3	CASSQTDREGFYEQYF
many	.	TRBJ2-5	TRBV7-2	CASSPRLSQETQYF
many	.	TRBJ1-6	TRBV5-1	CASSLSAVNNSPLHF
many	TRBD2	TRBJ2-5	TRBV20-1	CSARLPGLAGGPEETQYF
many	.	TRBJ2-1	TRBV7-3	CASSLDVSGTFNEQFF
.	.	TRBJ2-1	TRBV7-9	CASSLQGPVYNEQFF
many	.	TRBJ1-1	TRBV15	CATSREGGQLEAFF
many	TRBD2	TRBJ2-3	TRBV5-1	CASSSGGDTQYF
.	.	TRBJ1-1	TRBV3-1	CAFSFLGRGLVSNTEAFF
many	TRBD1	TRBJ2-7	TRBV20-1	CSAGTGYEQYF
many	.	TRBJ1-5	TRBV15	CATSRDGGTNQPQHF
many	.	TRBJ1-2	TRBV4-3	CASSQEGRGFDGYTF
many	.	TRBJ1-6	TRBV5-5	CASSLGHVSRGYNSPLHF
many	.	TRBJ2-1	TRBV5-6	CASSGGIAYNEQFF
few	.	TRBJ1-5	TRBV4-1	CASSQGGIHQPQHF
many	.	TRBJ2-2	TRBV6-4	CASSVQGLHQAGELFF
many	.	TRBJ1-2	TRBV12-3/TRBV12-4	CASGAGTYGYTF
many	.	TRBJ2-2	TRBV24-1	CATSYQNTGELFF
many	TRBD1	TRBJ2-3	TRBV4-3	CASSPGTVGNSDTQYF
many	.	TRBJ1-6	TRBV3-1	CASSHAGYNSPLHF
many	TRBD2	TRBJ2-3	TRBV6-2/TRBV6-3	CASSYSSSLTSGGRTDTQYF
many	.	TRBJ1-2	TRBV29-1	CSVEGPLPGRAYGYTF
.	TRBD2	TRBJ2-6	TRBV4-1	CVSSLVPGLATGANVLTF
many	TRBD1	TRBJ1-2	TRBV5-1	CASSLAPSGTANYGYTF
medium-sized	.	TRBJ1-6	TRBV5-1	CASSLGASYNSPLHF
many	TRBD1	TRBJ2-1	TRBV7-6	CASSSPRGQGNEQFF
.	.	TRBJ1-5	TRBV27	CASSFIGNSNQPQHF
many	TRBD1	TRBJ1-1	TRBV29-1	CSAGTGHTEAFF
few	.	TRBJ1-1	TRBV6-5	CASSYHREGSEAFF
many	.	TRBJ1-5	TRBV12-3/TRBV12-4	CASSFKAGEPQHF
many	.	TRBJ1-1	TRBV6-5	CASSYVLGLRKAFF
many	TRBD1	TRBJ1-2	TRBV12-5	CASGPGQGYGYTF
many	.	TRBJ2-3	TRBV5-1	CASSLSGTTDTQYF
many	.	TRBJ2-1	TRBV20-1	CSARDPRASDNEQFF
many	.	TRBJ1-5	TRBV11-2	CASSAAGNQPQHF
many	TRBD1	TRBJ1-6	TRBV12-3/TRBV12-4	CASSLQGGNSPLHF
few	TRBD2	TRBJ2-1	TRBV4-1	CASSQVASGGAYNEQFF
many	.	TRBJ2-5	TRBV20-1	CSACSLDRQETQYF
many	.	TRBJ2-3	TRBV5-1	CASSVDVNTDTQYF
.	.	TRBJ2-5	TRBV20-1	CSARDPLKETQYF
many	.	TRBJ2-5	TRBV7-9	CASSPRRTVQETQYF
many	.	TRBJ2-1	TRBV20-1	CSARDPGAAVGEQFF
many	TRBD1	TRBJ2-7	TRBV19	CASSIAGQDPNEQYF